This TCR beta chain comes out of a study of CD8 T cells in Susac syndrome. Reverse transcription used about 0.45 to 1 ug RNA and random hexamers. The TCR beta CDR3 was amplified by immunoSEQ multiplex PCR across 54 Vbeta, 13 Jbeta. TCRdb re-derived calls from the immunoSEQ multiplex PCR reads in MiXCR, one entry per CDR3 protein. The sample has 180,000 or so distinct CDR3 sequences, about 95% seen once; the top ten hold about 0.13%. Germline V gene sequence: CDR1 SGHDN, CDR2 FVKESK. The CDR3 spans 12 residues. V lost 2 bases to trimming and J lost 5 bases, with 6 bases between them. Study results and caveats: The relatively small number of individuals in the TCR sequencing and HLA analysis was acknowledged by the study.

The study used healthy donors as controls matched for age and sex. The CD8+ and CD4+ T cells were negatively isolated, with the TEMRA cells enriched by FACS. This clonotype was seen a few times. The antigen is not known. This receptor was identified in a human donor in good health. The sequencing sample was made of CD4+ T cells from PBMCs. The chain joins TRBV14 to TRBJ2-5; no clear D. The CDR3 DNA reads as TGTGCCAGCAGCCAATTAATGGAGACCCAGTACTTC. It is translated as CASSQLMETQYF.